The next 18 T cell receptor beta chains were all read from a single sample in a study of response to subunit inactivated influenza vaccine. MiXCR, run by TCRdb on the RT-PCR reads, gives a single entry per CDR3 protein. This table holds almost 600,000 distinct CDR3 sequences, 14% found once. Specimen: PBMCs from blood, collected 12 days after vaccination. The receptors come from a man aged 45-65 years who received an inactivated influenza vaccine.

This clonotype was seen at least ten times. CDR3 amino acids: CASKPSSGANVLTF. CDR3 DNA sequence: TGTGCCAGCAAGCCTAGCTCTGGGGCCAACGTCCTGACTTTC. V is TRBV12-3 or TRBV12-4 and J is TRBJ2-6; D remains ambiguous. This CDR3 region has 14 residues. V was clipped by 7 bases and J by 0 bases, with 7 bases between them.

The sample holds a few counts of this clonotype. As DNA, the CDR3 is TGTGCCAGCAGCTTGGATGGGGCTGGGGCCAACGTCCTGACTTTC. This sequence encodes CASSLDGAGANVLTF. The rearrangement links TRBV5-5 to TRBJ2-6, with D hard to call. The germline V gene encodes CDR1 SGHKS and CDR2 YYEKEE (reference sequence). The CDR3 contains 15 residues. Between the trimmed V and J ends, which lost 0 bases and 2 bases, there was a span of 6 bases.

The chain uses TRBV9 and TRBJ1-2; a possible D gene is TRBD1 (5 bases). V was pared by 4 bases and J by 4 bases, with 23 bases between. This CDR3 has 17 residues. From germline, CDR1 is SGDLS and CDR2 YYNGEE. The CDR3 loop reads CASSPSLGFGAGYGYTF. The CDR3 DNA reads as TGTGCCAGCAGCCCCTCCCTTGGGTTTGGGGCCGGCTATGGCTACACCTTC.

In nucleotides, the CDR3 is TGTGCCAGCAGCGTCTCTACTGACCTACCCACAGATACGCAGTATTTT. Translating gives CASSVSTDLPTDTQYF. The rearrangement uses TRBV9 and TRBJ2-3; unclear D gene. CDR1 is SGDLS, CDR2 YYNGEE, per germline. CDR3 size: 16 residues. V was trimmed by 2 bases and J by 2 bases, leaving 15 bases between them.

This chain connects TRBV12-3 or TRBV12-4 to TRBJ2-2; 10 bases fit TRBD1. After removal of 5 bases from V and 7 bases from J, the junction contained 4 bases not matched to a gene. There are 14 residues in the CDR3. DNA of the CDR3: TGTGCCAGCAGTCCAAGGGACAGGGGCGGGGAGCTGTTTTTT. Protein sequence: CASSPRDRGGELFF.

In DNA form, the CDR3 reads TGTGCCAGCAACTTACCCAGGGCGAACACCGGGGAGCTGTTTTTT. Protein product: CASNLPRANTGELFF. V is TRBV6-1 and J is TRBJ2-2, with D maybe TRBD1 (5 bases). This CDR3 spans 15 amino acids. V lost 7 bases and J lost 0, with 12 bases in between. Germline V gives CDR1 MNHNS, CDR2 SASEGT.

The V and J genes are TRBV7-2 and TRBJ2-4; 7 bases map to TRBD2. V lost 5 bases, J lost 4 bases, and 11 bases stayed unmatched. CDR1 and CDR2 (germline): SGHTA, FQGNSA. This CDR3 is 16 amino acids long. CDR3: CASSTGTTPPKNIQYF. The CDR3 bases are TGTGCCAGCAGCACCGGGACTACCCCGCCAAAAAACATTCAGTACTTC.

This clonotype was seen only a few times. The CDR3 bases are TGCAGTGCTAGAGTGGCCACCGGGACTAGCGGGGGGGAGCAGTTCTTC. It specifies CSARVATGTSGGEQFF. This chain joins TRBV20-1 and TRBJ2-1, with TRBD2 matching 15 bases. CDR3 length equals 16 residues. J lost 10 bases, V lost 1 base, and 8 bases had no gene match. In germline, CDR1 is DFQATT, CDR2 SNEGSKA (reference sequence).

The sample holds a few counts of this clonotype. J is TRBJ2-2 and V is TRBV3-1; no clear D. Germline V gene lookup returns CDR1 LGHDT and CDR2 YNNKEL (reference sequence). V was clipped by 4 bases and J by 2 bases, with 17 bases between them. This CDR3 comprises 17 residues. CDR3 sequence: CASSPGPGRNNTGELFF. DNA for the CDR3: TGTGCCAGCAGCCCCGGCCCGGGTCGGAATAACACCGGGGAGCTGTTTTTT.

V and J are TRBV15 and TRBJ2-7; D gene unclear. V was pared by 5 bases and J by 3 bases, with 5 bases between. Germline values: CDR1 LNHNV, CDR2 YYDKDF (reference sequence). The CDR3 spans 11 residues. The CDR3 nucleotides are TGTGCCACCAGCGAATTCTACGAGCAGTACTTC. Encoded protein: CATSEFYEQYF.

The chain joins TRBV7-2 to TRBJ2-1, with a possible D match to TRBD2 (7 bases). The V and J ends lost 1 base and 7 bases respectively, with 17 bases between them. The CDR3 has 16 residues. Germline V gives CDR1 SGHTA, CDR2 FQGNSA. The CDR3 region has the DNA TGTGCCAGCAGCTTAGTAGGGGGGGGGAATTGGAATGAGCAGTTCTTC. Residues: CASSLVGGGNWNEQFF.

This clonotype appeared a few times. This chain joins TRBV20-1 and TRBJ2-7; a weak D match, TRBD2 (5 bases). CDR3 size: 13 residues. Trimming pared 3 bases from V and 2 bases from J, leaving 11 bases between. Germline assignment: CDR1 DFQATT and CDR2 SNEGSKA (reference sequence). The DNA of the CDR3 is TGCAGTGCTAGCCCCACGGGAACCTACGAGCAGTACTTC. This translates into CSASPTGTYEQYF.

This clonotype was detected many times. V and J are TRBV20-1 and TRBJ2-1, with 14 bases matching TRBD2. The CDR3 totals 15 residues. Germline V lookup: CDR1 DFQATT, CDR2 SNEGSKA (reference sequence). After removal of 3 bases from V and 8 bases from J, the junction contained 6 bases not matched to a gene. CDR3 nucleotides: TGCAGTGCTAGTAGCGGGACTAGCGGGAGATATGAGCAGTTCTTC. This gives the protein CSASSGTSGRYEQFF.

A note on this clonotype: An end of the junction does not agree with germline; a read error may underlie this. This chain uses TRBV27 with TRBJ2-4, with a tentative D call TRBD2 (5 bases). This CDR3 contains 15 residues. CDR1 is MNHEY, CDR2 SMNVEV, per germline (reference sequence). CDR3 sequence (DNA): TGTGCCAGCAGTCCACACCCTCTAGCCAAAACCATTCAGTACTTC. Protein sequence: CASSPHPLAKTIQYF.

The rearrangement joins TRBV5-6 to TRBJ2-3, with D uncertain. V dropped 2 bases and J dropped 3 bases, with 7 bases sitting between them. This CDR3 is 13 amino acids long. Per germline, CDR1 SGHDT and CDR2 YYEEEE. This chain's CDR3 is CASSFDRTDTQYF. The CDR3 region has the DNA TGTGCCAGCAGCTTTGACCGGACAGATACGCAGTATTTT.

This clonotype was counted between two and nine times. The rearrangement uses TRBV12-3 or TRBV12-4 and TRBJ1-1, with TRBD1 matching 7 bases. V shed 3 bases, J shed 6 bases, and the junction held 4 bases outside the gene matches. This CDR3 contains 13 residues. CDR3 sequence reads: CASSLEGAPEAFF. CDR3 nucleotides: TGTGCCAGCAGTTTGGAGGGGGCCCCTGAAGCTTTCTTT.

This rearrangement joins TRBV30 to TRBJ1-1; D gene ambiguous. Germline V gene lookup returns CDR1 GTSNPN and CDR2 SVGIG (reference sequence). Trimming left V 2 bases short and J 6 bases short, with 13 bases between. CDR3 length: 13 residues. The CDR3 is CAWSFHNGAEAFF. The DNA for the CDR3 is TGTGCCTGGAGTTTCCACAATGGGGCTGAAGCTTTCTTT.

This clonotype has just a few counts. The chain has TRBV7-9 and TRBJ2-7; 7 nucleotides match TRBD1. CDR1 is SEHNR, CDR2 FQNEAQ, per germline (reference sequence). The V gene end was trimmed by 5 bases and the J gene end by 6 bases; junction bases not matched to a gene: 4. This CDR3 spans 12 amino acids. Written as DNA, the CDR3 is TGTGCCAGCAGCAAACAGGGGCGCGAGCAGTACTTC. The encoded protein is CASSKQGREQYF.